This section outlines one TCR beta chain sequence together with its context. Antigen specificity is unknown. The data were obtained in a study of cytomegalovirus exposure and HLA in healthy donors. The PCR had 60 Vbeta and 13 Jbeta primers. Data came from immunoSEQ multiplex PCR; TCRdb stores just in-frame clones and leaves some out. Of 150,000 to 200,000 clones in the sample, about 77% were seen once. General study results and limits: Among the sequence variants, a highly shared cluster was likely an artifact of sequencing.

Trimming took off 4 bases at V and 10 bases at J, with 20 bases between the two ends. Germline V gives CDR1 SNHLY, CDR2 FYNNEI. The CDR3 totals 16 residues. This receptor was obtained from a male donor in good health and CMV-seropositive. Sample: PBMCs. This chain uses TRBV2 with TRBJ1-6; D is unclear. The CDR3: CASSANPTRSLSPLHF. The CDR3 DNA is TGTGCCAGCAGTGCGAACCCGACGAGGAGTTTGTCACCCCTCCACTTT.